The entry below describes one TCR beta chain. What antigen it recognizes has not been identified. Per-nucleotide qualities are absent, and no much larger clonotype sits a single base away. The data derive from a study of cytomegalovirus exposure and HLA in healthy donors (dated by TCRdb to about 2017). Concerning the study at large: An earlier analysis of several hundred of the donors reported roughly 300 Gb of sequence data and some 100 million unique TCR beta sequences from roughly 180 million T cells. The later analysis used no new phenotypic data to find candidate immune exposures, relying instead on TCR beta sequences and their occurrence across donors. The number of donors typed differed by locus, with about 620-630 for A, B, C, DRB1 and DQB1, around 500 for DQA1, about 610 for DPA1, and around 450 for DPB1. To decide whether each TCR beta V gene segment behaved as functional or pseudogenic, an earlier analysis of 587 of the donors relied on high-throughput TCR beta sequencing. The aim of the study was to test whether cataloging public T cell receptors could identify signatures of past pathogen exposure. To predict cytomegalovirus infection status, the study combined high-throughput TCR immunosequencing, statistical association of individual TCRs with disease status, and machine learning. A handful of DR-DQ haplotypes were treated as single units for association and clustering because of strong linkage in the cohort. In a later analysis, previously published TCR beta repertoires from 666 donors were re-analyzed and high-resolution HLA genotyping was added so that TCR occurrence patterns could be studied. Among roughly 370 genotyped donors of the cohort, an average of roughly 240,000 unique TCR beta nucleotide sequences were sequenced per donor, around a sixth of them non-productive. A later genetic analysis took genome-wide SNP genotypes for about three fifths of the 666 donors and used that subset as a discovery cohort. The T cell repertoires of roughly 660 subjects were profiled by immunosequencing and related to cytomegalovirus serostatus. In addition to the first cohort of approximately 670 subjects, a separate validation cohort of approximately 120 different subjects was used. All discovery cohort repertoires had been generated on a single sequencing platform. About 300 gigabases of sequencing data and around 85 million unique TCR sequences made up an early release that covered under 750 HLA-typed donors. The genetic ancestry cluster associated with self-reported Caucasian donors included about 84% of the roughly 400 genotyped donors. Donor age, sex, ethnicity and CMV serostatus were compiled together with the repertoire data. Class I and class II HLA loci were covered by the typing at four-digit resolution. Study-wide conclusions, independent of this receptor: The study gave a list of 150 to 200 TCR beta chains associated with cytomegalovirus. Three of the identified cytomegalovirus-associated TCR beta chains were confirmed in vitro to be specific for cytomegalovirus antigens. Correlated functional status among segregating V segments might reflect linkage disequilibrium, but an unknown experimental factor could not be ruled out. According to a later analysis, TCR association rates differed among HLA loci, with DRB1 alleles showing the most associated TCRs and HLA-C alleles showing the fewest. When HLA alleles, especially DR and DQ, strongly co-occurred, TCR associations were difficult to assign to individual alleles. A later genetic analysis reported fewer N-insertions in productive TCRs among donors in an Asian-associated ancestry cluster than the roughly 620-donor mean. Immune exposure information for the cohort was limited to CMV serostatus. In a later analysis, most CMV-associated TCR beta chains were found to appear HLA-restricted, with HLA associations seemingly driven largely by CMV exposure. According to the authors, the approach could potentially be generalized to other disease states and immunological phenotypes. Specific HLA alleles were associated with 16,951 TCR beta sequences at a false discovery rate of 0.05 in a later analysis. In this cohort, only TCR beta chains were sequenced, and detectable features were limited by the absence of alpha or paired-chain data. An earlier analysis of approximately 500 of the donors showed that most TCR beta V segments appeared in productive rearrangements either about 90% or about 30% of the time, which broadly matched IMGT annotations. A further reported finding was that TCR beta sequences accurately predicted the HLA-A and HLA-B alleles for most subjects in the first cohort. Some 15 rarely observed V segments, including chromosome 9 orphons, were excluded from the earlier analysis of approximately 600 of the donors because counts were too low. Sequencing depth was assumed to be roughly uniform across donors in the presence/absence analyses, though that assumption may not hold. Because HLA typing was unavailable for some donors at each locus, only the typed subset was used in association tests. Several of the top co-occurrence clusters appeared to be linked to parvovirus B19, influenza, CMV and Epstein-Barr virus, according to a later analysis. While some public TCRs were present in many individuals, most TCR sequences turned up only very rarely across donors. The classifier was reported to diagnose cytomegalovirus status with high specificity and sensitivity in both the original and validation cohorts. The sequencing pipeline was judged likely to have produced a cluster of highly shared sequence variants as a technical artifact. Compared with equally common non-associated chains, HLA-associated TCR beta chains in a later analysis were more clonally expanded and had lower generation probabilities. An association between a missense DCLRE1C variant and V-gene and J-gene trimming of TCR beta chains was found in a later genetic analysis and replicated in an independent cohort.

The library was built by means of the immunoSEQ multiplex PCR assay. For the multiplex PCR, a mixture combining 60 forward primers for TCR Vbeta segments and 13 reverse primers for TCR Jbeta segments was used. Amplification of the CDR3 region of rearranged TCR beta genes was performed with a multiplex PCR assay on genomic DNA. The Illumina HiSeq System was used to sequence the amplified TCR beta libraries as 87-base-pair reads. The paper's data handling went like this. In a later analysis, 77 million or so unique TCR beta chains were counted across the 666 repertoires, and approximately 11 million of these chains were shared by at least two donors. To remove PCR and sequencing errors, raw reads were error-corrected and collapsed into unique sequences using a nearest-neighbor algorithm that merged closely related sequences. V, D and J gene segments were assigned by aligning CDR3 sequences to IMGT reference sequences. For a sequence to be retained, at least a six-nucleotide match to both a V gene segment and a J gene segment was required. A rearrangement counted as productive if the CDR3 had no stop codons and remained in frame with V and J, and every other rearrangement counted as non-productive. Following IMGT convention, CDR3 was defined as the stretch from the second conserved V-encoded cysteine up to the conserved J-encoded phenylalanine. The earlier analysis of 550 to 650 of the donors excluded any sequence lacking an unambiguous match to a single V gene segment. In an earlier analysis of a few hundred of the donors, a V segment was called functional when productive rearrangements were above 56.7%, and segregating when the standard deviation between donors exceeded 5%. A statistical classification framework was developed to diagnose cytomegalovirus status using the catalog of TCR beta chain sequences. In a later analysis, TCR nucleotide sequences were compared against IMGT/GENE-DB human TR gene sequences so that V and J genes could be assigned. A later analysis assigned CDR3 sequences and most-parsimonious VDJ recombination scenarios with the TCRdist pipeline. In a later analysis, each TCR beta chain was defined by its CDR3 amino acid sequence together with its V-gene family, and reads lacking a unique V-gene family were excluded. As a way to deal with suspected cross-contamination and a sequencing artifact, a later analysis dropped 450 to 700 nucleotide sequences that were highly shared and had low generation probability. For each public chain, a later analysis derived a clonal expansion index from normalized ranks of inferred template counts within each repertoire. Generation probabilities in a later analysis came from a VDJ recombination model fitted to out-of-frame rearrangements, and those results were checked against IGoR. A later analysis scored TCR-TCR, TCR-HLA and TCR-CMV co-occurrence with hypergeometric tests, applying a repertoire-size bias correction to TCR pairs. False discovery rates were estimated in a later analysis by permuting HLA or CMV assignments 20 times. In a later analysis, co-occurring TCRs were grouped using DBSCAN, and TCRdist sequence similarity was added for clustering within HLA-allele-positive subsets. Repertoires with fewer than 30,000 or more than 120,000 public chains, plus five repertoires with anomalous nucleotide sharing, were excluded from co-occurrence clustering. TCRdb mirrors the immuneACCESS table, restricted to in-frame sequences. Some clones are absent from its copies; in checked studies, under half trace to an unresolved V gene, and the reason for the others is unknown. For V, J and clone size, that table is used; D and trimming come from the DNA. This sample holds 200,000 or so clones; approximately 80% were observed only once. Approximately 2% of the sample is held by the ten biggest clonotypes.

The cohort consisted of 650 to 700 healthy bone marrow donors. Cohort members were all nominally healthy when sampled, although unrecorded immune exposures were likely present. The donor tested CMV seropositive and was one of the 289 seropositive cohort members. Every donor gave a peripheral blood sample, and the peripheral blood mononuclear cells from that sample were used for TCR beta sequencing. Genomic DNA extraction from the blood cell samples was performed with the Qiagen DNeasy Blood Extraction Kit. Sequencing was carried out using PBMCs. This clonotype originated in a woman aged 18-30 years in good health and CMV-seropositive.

The DNA reads as follows: TGTGCCAGCAGTACCCCGGGACAGGGGATATCCTACGAGCAGTACTTC. Its protein is CASSTPGQGISYEQYF. Recombination linked TRBV28 to TRBJ2-7; 10 nucleotides in the junction match TRBD1. The cysteine opens and the phenylalanine closes a CDR3 of 16 amino acids. Only CDR3 DNA remains: 48 bases, in frame from the first base. The V end gives up 5 bases and the J end 1 base, leaving 8 bases in the junction not matched to a gene. In the germline V gene, CDR1 corresponds to MDHEN and CDR2 to SYDVKM.